Following are 28 T cell receptor beta chains from one sample sequenced in a study of control samples from healthy donors and cancer patients. Some clones are missing from TCRdb's copy, which holds only in-frame ones; the method was immunoSEQ multiplex PCR. In the table there are over 90,000 clones, roughly 89% of which are singletons. Specimen: PBMCs. The receptor set was obtained from a man between 60 and 75 years old with lung cancer.

This clone was found once. CDR3 coding DNA: TGTGCCAGCAGTTACAGGGACAGGGGGCAAGGAGGCTACACCTTC. Residues: CASSYRDRGQGGYTF. The V and J genes are TRBV6-6 and TRBJ1-2; 12 bases are shared with TRBD1. The trim removed 2 bases at V and 8 bases at J, leaving 6 bases unmatched. The CDR3 extends over 15 amino acids. Germline-derived CDR1 and CDR2 are MNHNY and SVGAGI (reference sequence).

The chain is built from TRBV19 and TRBJ1-4; D is ambiguous. CDR1 is LNHDA, CDR2 SQIVND, per germline (reference sequence). The CDR3 covers 14 residues. V lost 0 bases, J lost 6 bases, and 8 bases lay in between. The CDR3 nucleotides are TGTGCCAGTAGTATAGAGGCGATCGATGAAAAACTGTTTTTT. This translates into CASSIEAIDEKLFF. The entire variable domain, with the rest obtained from reference TRBV19 and TRBJ1-4, is as follows: DGGITQSPKYLFRKEGQNVTLSCEQNLNHDAMYWYRQDPGQGLRLIYYSQIVNDFQKGDIAEGYSVSREKKESFPLTVTSAQKNPTAFYLCASSIEAIDEKLFFGSGTQLSVL.

The chain links TRBV10-3 to TRBJ2-3, with TRBD2 matching over 11 bases. The junction had 5 bases not matched to a gene; V was cut back by 7 bases and J by 2 bases. The CDR3 spans 15 residues. Germline CDR1 and CDR2: ENHRY and SYGVKD. CDR3 DNA: TGTGCCATCACCCGACTAGCGGGGCCCACAGATACGCAGTATTTT. Translated: CAITRLAGPTDTQYF.

CDR3 loop: CATSSGGAREQFF. DNA for the CDR3: TGTGCCACCAGCAGCGGGGGGGCCCGGGAGCAGTTCTTC. The rearrangement joins TRBV15 to TRBJ2-1; 8 bases align to TRBD2. CDR3 length: 13 residues. Per germline, CDR1 LNHNV and CDR2 YYDKDF (reference sequence). J lost 10 bases, V lost 3 bases, and 5 bases had no gene match.

The J gene is TRBJ2-2, the V gene TRBV12-3 or TRBV12-4, with D unclear. This CDR3 has 12 amino acids. V lost 6 bases and J 6 bases, leaving 8 bases between the germline ends. As DNA, the CDR3 is TGTGCCAGCAGGCTCTTCGCCGGGGAGCTGTTTTTT. Translated: CASRLFAGELFF.

In its sample, this clone was seen once. The genes are TRBV19 and TRBJ1-5, with D tentatively TRBD1 (5 bases). The germline V gene has CDR1 LNHDA and CDR2 SQIVND (reference sequence). V lost 4 bases and J lost 3, with 13 bases in between. This CDR3 contains 15 residues. The CDR3 DNA reads TGTGCCAGTAGTAAACGGGCAGGGTTCAATCAGCCCCAGCATTTT. This encodes CASSKRAGFNQPQHF.

This chain uses TRBV7-9 with TRBJ1-3; 7 bases line up with TRBD1. The germline V gene encodes CDR1 SEHNR and CDR2 FQNEAQ (reference sequence). V dropped 4 bases and J dropped 0; count of bases not matched to a gene: 12. This CDR3 contains 18 residues. The CDR3 loop reads CASSSSRDSFRSGNTIYF. The CDR3 region has the DNA TGTGCCAGCAGCTCGTCCCGGGACAGCTTCCGCTCTGGAAACACCATATATTTT.

This CDR3 reads CASSFQDRAPGELFF. DNA for the CDR3: TGTGCCAGCAGCTTCCAGGACAGGGCCCCCGGGGAGCTGTTTTTT. V and J are TRBV5-6 and TRBJ2-2; 8 positions agree with TRBD1. CDR3 length: 15 amino acids. V trimming: 2 bases; J trimming: 6 bases; junction bases outside the gene matches: 6. Looked up from germline, CDR1 is SGHDT and CDR2 is YYEEEE.

V gene TRBV18 combines with J gene TRBJ2-7, with 11 bases matching TRBD1. CDR3 length: 16 residues. Germline trimming cut 6 bases from V and 6 bases from J; bases unmatched to any gene: 13. Germline V lookup: CDR1 KGHSH, CDR2 LQKENI. CDR3 residues: CASSYSGQGVESEQYV. CDR3 DNA sequence: TGTGCCAGCTCGTACTCGGGACAGGGGGTTGAGAGCGAGCAGTACGTC.

The chain has TRBV5-1 and TRBJ2-1; tentatively, D is TRBD1 or TRBD2 (5 bases each). Germline assignment: CDR1 SGHRS and CDR2 YFSETQ. This CDR3 spans 15 amino acids. With 3 bases removed from V and 8 bases from J, the gap between germline ends came to 18 bases. The CDR3: CASSSVGEEFDEQFF. Here the CDR3 DNA reads TGCGCCAGCAGCTCCGTGGGGGAAGAGTTTGATGAGCAGTTCTTC.

This chain links TRBV3-1 (or the pseudogene TRBV3-2) with TRBJ2-6, with unresolved D. Germline V gene data show CDR1 as LGHDT and CDR2 as YNNKEL (reference sequence). The CDR3 extends over 16 amino acids. Trimming shortened V by 4 bases and J by 1 base, and 11 bases separated the two germline ends. The CDR3 DNA is TGTGCCAGCAGCCTCCCGTTCGATTCTGGGGCCAACGTCCTGACTTTC. Translation gives CASSLPFDSGANVLTF.

This clone was found a few times. The chain carries TRBV12-5 and TRBJ2-1; 7 nucleotides agree with TRBD2. CDR3 size: 19 residues. Per germline, CDR1 LGHNT and CDR2 FRNRAP. The ends lost 0 bases at V and 5 bases at J; junction bases unmatched: 16. The CDR3 coding sequence is TGTGCTAGTGGTTTGGTAAGGGACGGGACTAACCCATTCCACAATGAGCAGTTCTTC. This translates into CASGLVRDGTNPFHNEQFF.

The CDR3 here is CASSDEAGAYGYTF. The CDR3 DNA reads as TGTGCCAGCAGCGATGAAGCAGGGGCCTATGGCTACACCTTC. This sequence joins TRBV5-4 and TRBJ1-2, with a tentative D call TRBD1 (6 bases). Germline assignment: CDR1 SGHNT and CDR2 YYREEE (reference sequence). This CDR3 has 14 residues. Trimming took off 4 bases at V and 4 bases at J, with 14 bases between the two ends.

V is TRBV7-8 and J is TRBJ1-4, with TRBD1 as a possible D gene (5 bases). The CDR3 is 14 amino acids. V was cut by 5 bases and J by 6 bases, with 13 bases left in between. Germline CDR1 reads SGHVS; CDR2 reads FQNEAQ. CDR3 in amino acids: CASSDGTLYEKLFF. For the CDR3, the DNA is TGTGCCAGCAGCGACGGGACTTTGTATGAAAAACTGTTTTTT.

The chain uses TRBV21-1 and TRBJ1-5. TRBV21-1 is listed as a pseudogene. The CDR3 covers 16 residues. The CDR3 protein is CASNKDSTVSCQPQHF. DNA for the CDR3: TGTGCCAGCAACAAAGATAGTACGGTTTCGTGTCAGCCCCAGCATTTT.

The sample holds a few counts of this clone. The chain uses TRBV4-1 and TRBJ1-1; D remains unclear. The ends were cut back, 0 bases at V and 3 bases at J, with 11 bases in the middle. The V gene's germline CDR1 is MGHRA and CDR2 YSYEKL. The CDR3 extends over 15 amino acids. The CDR3 DNA follows: TGCGCCAGCAGCCAAGAAGGTTTCACGCACACTGAAGCTTTCTTT. Translating gives CASSQEGFTHTEAFF.

The chain recombines TRBV10-3 with TRBJ1-1; D possibly corresponds to TRBD1 (6 bases). Per the germline V gene, CDR1 is ENHRY and CDR2 is SYGVKD. The CDR3 is 14 amino acids. V lost 6 bases to trimming and J lost 0 bases, with 11 bases between them. The chain's CDR3 is CAISSGQLNTEAFF. CDR3 bases: TGTGCCATCAGCTCAGGACAGTTGAACACTGAAGCTTTCTTT.

The gene calls are TRBV7-2 and TRBJ1-1, with D unclear. Germline V gene data show CDR1 as SGHTA and CDR2 as FQGNSA. The CDR3 has 13 amino acids. Trimming shortened V by 5 bases and J by 0 bases, and 7 bases separated the two germline ends. The CDR3 nucleotides read TGTGCCAGCAGCGCTCAGATGAACACTGAAGCTTTCTTT. It translates to CASSAQMNTEAFF. Using reference TRBV7-2 and TRBJ1-1 for the parts outside the CDR3, the full variable domain is GAGVSQSPSNKVTEKGKDVELRCDPISGHTALYWYRQSLGQGLEFLIYFQGNSAPDKSGLPSDRFSAERTGGSVSTLTIQRTQQEDSAVYLCASSAQMNTEAFFGQGTRLTVV.

In its sample, this clone was seen once. The CDR3 coding sequence is TGTGCCAGCAGCCCCGGGGACAGGGGATATGACGAGCAGTACTTC. Translated: CASSPGDRGYDEQYF. This chain joins TRBV5-4 and TRBJ2-7; 10 positions agree with TRBD1. Germline trimming cut 4 bases from V and 5 bases from J; bases unmatched to any gene: 9. The germline gives CDR1 SGHNT, CDR2 YYREEE (reference sequence). The CDR3 length is 15 residues.

V is TRBV7-3 and J is TRBJ1-1, with D unclear. Germline V gives CDR1 SGHTA, CDR2 FQGTGA. This CDR3 has 13 residues. Trimming removed 5 bases at V and 7 bases at J, with 14 bases between. The CDR3 here is CASSSGIQDEAFF. The CDR3 DNA reads TGTGCCAGCAGCAGCGGGATCCAGGATGAAGCTTTCTTT. Combining the CDR3 with reference TRBV7-3 and TRBJ1-1 gives the whole variable domain GAGVSQTPSNKVTEKGKYVELRCDPISGHTALYWYRQSLGQGPEFLIYFQGTGAADDSGLPNDRFFAVRPEGSVSTLKIQRTERGDSAVYLCASSSGIQDEAFFGQGTRLTVV.

The genes are TRBV7-9 and TRBJ1-2; D gene unclear. Germline CDR1 reads SEHNR; CDR2 reads FQNEAQ (reference sequence). This CDR3 comprises 15 residues. Trimming shortened V by 3 bases and J by 1 base, and 12 bases separated the two germline ends. The CDR3 DNA is TGTGCCAGCAGCTTTCTAGCGGGGATTAACTATGGCTACACCTTC. It translates to CASSFLAGINYGYTF.

The chain couples TRBV25-1 to TRBJ2-5; tentative D call: TRBD2 (7 bases). The V gene lost 1 base and the J gene lost 5 bases, with 17 bases spanning the gap. The germline gives CDR1 MGHDK, CDR2 SYGVNS. This CDR3 has 16 residues. The CDR3 loop is CASSEFAGAGRETQYF. DNA for the CDR3: TGTGCCAGCAGTGAATTCGCGGGGGCAGGGCGGGAGACCCAGTACTTC. The full variable domain, rest sourced from reference TRBV25-1 and TRBJ2-5, is EADIYQTPRYLVIGTGKKITLECSQTMGHDKMYWYQQDPGMELHLIHYSYGVNSTEKGDLSSESTVSRIRTEHFPLTLESARPSHTSQYLCASSEFAGAGRETQYFGPGTRLLVL.

V is TRBV3-1 (or the pseudogene TRBV3-2) and J is TRBJ2-3; 8 positions match TRBD1. Germline V gene data show CDR1 as LGHDT and CDR2 as YNNKEL (reference sequence). This CDR3 spans 15 amino acids. Trimming took 5 bases from V and 3 from J; bases not matched to a gene: 7. The chain's CDR3 is CASSYFRGRTDTQYF. The CDR3 DNA sequence: TGTGCCAGCAGCTACTTCAGGGGGCGGACAGATACGCAGTATTTT.

V and J are TRBV5-4 and TRBJ2-7; maybe TRBD2 (5 bases). Per the germline V gene, CDR1 is SGHNT and CDR2 is YYREEE (reference sequence). Trimming removed 2 bases from V and 0 bases from J, with 12 bases in between. The CDR3 has 15 amino acids. The CDR3 DNA follows: TGTGCCAGCAGCTTCGGCGGGCTGGGCTCCTACGAGCAGTACTTC. Translating gives CASSFGGLGSYEQYF.

The genes are TRBV5-6 and TRBJ2-1; the D is unclear. CDR3 length equals 13 residues. V shed 2 bases and J shed 6 bases, with 9 bases lying between them. Germline CDR1 reads SGHDT; CDR2 reads YYEEEE. CDR3 sequence: CASSFLQGNEQFF. The CDR3 DNA sequence: TGTGCCAGCAGCTTCCTCCAAGGCAATGAGCAGTTCTTC.

V and J are TRBV7-9 and TRBJ2-3, with D perhaps TRBD2 (6 bases). Trimming shortened V by 6 bases and J by 4 bases, and 14 bases separated the two germline ends. Per germline, CDR1 SEHNR and CDR2 FQNEAQ (reference sequence). CDR3 length: 14 amino acids. DNA of the CDR3: TGTGCCAGCAGGAGGGAGGTCCAAGCAGATACGCAGTATTTT. Translating it yields CASRREVQADTQYF.

The J gene is TRBJ1-1, the V gene TRBV3-1 (or the pseudogene TRBV3-2); D call uncertain. The CDR3 loop spans 13 amino acids. Germline lookup yields CDR1 LGHDT and CDR2 YNNKEL (reference sequence). V was trimmed by 1 base and J by 3 bases, leaving 6 bases between them. CDR3 nucleotide sequence: TGTGCCAGCAGCCAAGCCGGATACACTGAAGCTTTCTTT. Amino acids: CASSQAGYTEAFF.

This rearrangement joins TRBV7-3 to TRBJ2-3; the D gene is possibly TRBD2 (5 bases). V was clipped by 5 bases and J by 0 bases, with 9 bases between them. The germline V gene has CDR1 SGHTA and CDR2 FQGTGA. This CDR3 is 14 amino acids long. The CDR3 reads CASSLEDSTDTQYF. In DNA, the CDR3 is TGTGCCAGCAGCCTGGAGGACAGCACAGATACGCAGTATTTT.